The 20 T cell receptor beta chains given below trace back to one sample, sequenced in a study of multiple sclerosis patients with progressive multifocal leukoencephalopathy. Libraries were prepared by immunoSEQ multiplex PCR; TCRdb keeps only in-frame clonotypes and omits some of them. The sample includes about 30,000 clones, 92% of them seen just once. Regarding time point: before natalizumab initiation. Sequenced: PBMCs. The origin of the receptors is a man aged 25 to 45 with multiple sclerosis.

This chain uses TRBV27 with TRBJ2-1, with a tentative D call TRBD1 (6 bases). This CDR3 comprises 16 residues. V lost 1 base, J lost 0 bases, and 10 bases lay in between. Looked up from germline, CDR1 is MNHEY and CDR2 is SMNVEV (reference sequence). The chain's CDR3 is CASSLFGQSSYNEQFF. The CDR3 DNA is TGTGCCAGCAGTTTATTCGGACAGAGCTCCTACAATGAGCAGTTCTTC.

This clone was recorded only once. The gene calls are TRBV30 and TRBJ1-1, with D unresolved. The CDR3 is 12 residues long. V lost 8 bases to trimming and J lost 1 base, with 11 bases between them. Per germline, CDR1 GTSNPN and CDR2 SVGIG (reference sequence). The CDR3 region is CAEGLGNTEAFF. The CDR3 DNA is TGTGCCGAGGGCCTGGGGAACACTGAAGCTTTCTTT.

The rearrangement joins TRBV25-1 to TRBJ2-3; 9 bases match TRBD2. Germline CDR1 and CDR2: MGHDK and SYGVNS. Trimming took 4 bases from V and 1 from J; bases not matched to a gene: 0. This CDR3 has 14 amino acids. CDR3 nucleotide sequence: TGTGCCAGCAGTGGACTAGCGGGCACAGATACGCAGTATTTT. Translating it yields CASSGLAGTDTQYF.

Comments on this clone: One end of the junction does not line up with germline, which may come from a read error. The gene calls are TRBV7-7 and TRBJ2-2; TRBD1 matches at 8 bases. The CDR3 contains 15 residues. Germline V lookup: CDR1 SSHAT, CDR2 FNYEAQ (reference sequence). The CDR3 is CASSSGTGNTGELFF. The DNA of the CDR3 is TGTGCTAGCAGCTCCGGGACAGGGAACACCGGGGAGCTGTTTTTT. Together with reference TRBV7-7 and TRBJ2-2, the CDR3 gives the full variable domain: GAGVSQSPRYKVTKRGQDVTLRCDPISSHATLYWYQQALGQGPEFLTYFNYEAQPDKSGLPSDRFSAERPEGSISTLTIQRTEQRDSAMYRCASSSGTGNTGELFFGEGSRLTVL.

J is TRBJ1-2 and V is TRBV11-3, with unresolved D. Deletions cut 6 bases from V and 8 bases from J, with 19 bases between. This CDR3 comprises 14 residues. CDR1 SGHNT and CDR2 YENEEA come from the germline V gene. In DNA, the CDR3 is TGTGCCAGCAGTTCTGCCCCGAGGACGGGGGGCTACACCTTC. Translated: CASSSAPRTGGYTF.

The gene calls are TRBV11-3 and TRBJ1-5; D call uncertain. The CDR3 totals 13 residues. Germline V gene data show CDR1 as SGHNT and CDR2 as YENEEA. Trimming removed 4 bases from V and 1 base from J, with 5 bases in between. CDR3 DNA: TGTGCCAGCAGCTCGGAAAGCAATCAGCCCCAGCATTTT. Translating it yields CASSSESNQPQHF.

This chain links TRBV7-6 with TRBJ2-1, with D uncertain. This CDR3 comprises 15 residues. Germline V gene sequence: CDR1 SGHVS, CDR2 FNYEAQ. V was trimmed by 5 bases and J by 8 bases, leaving 19 bases between them. The CDR3 sequence is CASSPLSRGGDEQFF. The CDR3 region has the DNA TGTGCCAGCAGCCCCCTTTCCCGCGGCGGCGATGAGCAGTTCTTC.

This chain's CDR3 is CASSASQNTGELFF. CDR3 nucleotides: TGCGCCAGCAGTGCGTCCCAGAACACCGGGGAGCTGTTTTTT. The chain uses TRBV10-2 and TRBJ2-2; D ambiguous. CDR1 and CDR2 from the germline V gene are WSHSY and SAAADI. The CDR3 runs 14 residues. Trimming pared 4 bases from V and 1 base from J, leaving 7 bases between.

The sample holds a few counts of this clone. The genes are TRBV7-9 and TRBJ1-1, with D unresolved. In germline, CDR1 is SEHNR, CDR2 FQNEAQ (reference sequence). The CDR3 spans 10 residues. With 4 bases removed from V and 3 bases from J, the gap between germline ends came to 0 bases. The CDR3 here is CASSYTEAFF. The CDR3 DNA follows: TGTGCCAGCAGCTACACTGAAGCTTTCTTT.

J is TRBJ2-3 and V is TRBV7-9; TRBD2 matches at 8 bases. The CDR3 loop spans 17 amino acids. CDR1 and CDR2 from the germline V gene are SEHNR and FQNEAQ (reference sequence). Unmatched junction bases numbered 9, after V lost 2 bases and J lost 2 bases. The CDR3 reads CASSLLLADSYTDTQYF. In DNA form, the CDR3 reads TGTGCCAGCAGCTTATTACTAGCGGATAGCTACACAGATACGCAGTATTTT. Full variable domain (outside the CDR3, taken from reference TRBV7-9 and TRBJ2-3): DTGVSQNPRHKITKRGQNVTFRCDPISEHNRLYWYRQTLGQGPEFLTYFQNEAQLEKSRLLSDRFSAERPKGSFSTLEIQRTEQGDSAMYLCASSLLLADSYTDTQYFGPGTRLTVL.

V usage is TRBV13 and J usage is TRBJ2-2; D gene uncertain. V was pared by 5 bases and J by 4 bases, with 5 bases between. Germline V CDR1 and CDR2: PRHDT, FYEKMQ (reference sequence). The CDR3 runs to 12 residues. The CDR3, as DNA: TGTGCCAGCAGCGATTTCACCGGGGAGCTGTTTTTT. This sequence encodes CASSDFTGELFF.

This chain connects TRBV6-6 to TRBJ1-2, with TRBD1 as a possible D gene (6 bases). Trimming stripped 3 bases from V and 4 bases from J, with 12 bases between. The CDR3 loop spans 14 amino acids. Per the germline V gene, CDR1 is MNHNY and CDR2 is SVGAGI (reference sequence). The CDR3 region has the DNA TGTGCCAGCAGTTATACCGGACAGTTCTATGGCTACACCTTC. This gives the protein CASSYTGQFYGYTF.

The chain couples TRBV5-1 to TRBJ2-1; 7 nucleotides match TRBD1. CDR3 length: 15 amino acids. The V gene end was trimmed by 0 bases and the J gene end by 2 bases; junction bases not matched to a gene: 2. The germline V gene encodes CDR1 SGHRS and CDR2 YFSETQ. The CDR3 DNA is TGCGCCAGCAGCTTGGGTGGACAGGCCTACAATGAGCAGTTCTTC. It translates to CASSLGGQAYNEQFF.

The chain employs TRBV4-1 and TRBJ1-3, with D unresolved. Trimming left V 1 base short and J 1 base short, with 8 bases between. Germline CDR1 MGHRA, CDR2 YSYEKL. The CDR3 has 15 amino acids. CDR3 protein: CASSQVSGSGNTIYF. The CDR3 bases are TGCGCCAGCAGCCAAGTGTCGGGGTCTGGAAACACCATATATTTT.

The chain is built from TRBV4-3 and TRBJ2-3, with 7 bases lining up with TRBD1. The CDR3 has 15 amino acids. The germline CDR1 and CDR2 sequences are LGHNA and YSLEER. V lost 0 bases and J lost 6; bases outside the gene matches: 6. The CDR3: CASSQDKGAGDTQYF. CDR3 nucleotide sequence: TGCGCCAGCAGCCAAGATAAGGGGGCGGGTGATACGCAGTATTTT.

The V and J genes are TRBV7-2 and TRBJ1-2; the D gene is possibly TRBD1 (5 bases). Germline V gene data show CDR1 as SGHTA and CDR2 as FQGNSA. This CDR3 comprises 14 residues. Trimming cost V 3 bases and J 2 bases, with 10 bases left between them. The CDR3 sequence is CASSFTAGNYGYTF. The CDR3 DNA follows: TGTGCCAGCAGCTTCACTGCAGGGAACTATGGCTACACCTTC.

This clone came up once. The chain uses TRBV2 and TRBJ2-5, with D perhaps matching TRBD2 (6 bases). The CDR3 runs 15 residues. In germline, CDR1 is SNHLY, CDR2 FYNNEI. V dropped 3 bases and J dropped 1 base, with 12 bases sitting between them. CDR3 DNA sequence: TGTGCCAGCAGTGACCCCGGGCGGGGCCAAGAGACCCAGTACTTC. Translating gives CASSDPGRGQETQYF.

This clone was detected a few times. The CDR3 DNA reads TGTGCCAGCAGTGAATTCGTCGCAGGGGCCGGCATTCAGTACTTC. It specifies CASSEFVAGAGIQYF. The chain couples TRBV25-1 to TRBJ2-4; weak D call: TRBD1 (6 bases). Germline V gene data show CDR1 as MGHDK and CDR2 as SYGVNS. CDR3 size: 15 residues. Trimming shortened V by 1 base and J by 9 bases, and 16 bases separated the two germline ends.

The chain couples TRBV19 to TRBJ2-1; D tentatively fits TRBD1 or TRBD2 (5 bases each). CDR1 and CDR2 from the germline V gene are LNHDA and SQIVND (reference sequence). The V gene lost 5 bases and the J gene lost 15 bases, with 17 bases spanning the gap. This CDR3 is built from 12 residues. The CDR3 reads CASSPRAAGLFF. In DNA form, the CDR3 reads TGTGCCAGTAGTCCCCGAGCGGCAGGGCTGTTCTTC.

V gene TRBV7-9 combines with J gene TRBJ2-7; 9 bases line up with TRBD2. The CDR3 contains 17 residues. CDR1 is SEHNR, CDR2 FQNEAQ, per germline (reference sequence). J lost 0 bases, V lost 1 base, and 7 bases had no gene match. The CDR3 bases are TGTGCCAGCAGCTTAGTCAGCGGGAGGCCGCACTCCTACGAGCAGTACTTC. It codes for CASSLVSGRPHSYEQYF.